This TCR beta chain was recovered during a study of blood T cell repertoires in COVID-19. About the research overall: Italy, Spain and the United States were the sources of the convalescent and acute COVID-19 samples. PBMCs, B-cell-depleted T cells, or T cells provided the cDNA or gDNA that made up the material.

Study processing details: Using reference gene primer amplification, nucleated cell counts were estimated. Using immunoSEQ multiplex PCR, the repertoire was profiled, and TCRdb retains in-frame clones only, with some absent. V and J calls and clone size are copied from that table; D and trimming were computed from the DNA. There are around 380,000 clones in the sample; approximately 80% occur only once, and roughly 1.2% lies in the top ten. The CDR3 has 16 residues. Germline values: CDR1 LNHNV, CDR2 YYDKDF (reference sequence). V lost 5 bases and J lost 10, with 21 bases in between. The sequence came from a human donor with acute or convalescent COVID-19. The donor label of this sample is uncertain. Sequencing used peripheral blood. The chain joins TRBV15 to TRBJ1-6, with D maybe TRBD1 (5 bases). CDR3 sequence: CATSDSAQGRFSPLHF. For the CDR3, the DNA is TGTGCCACCAGCGATTCGGCGCAGGGAAGGTTCTCACCCCTCCACTTT.